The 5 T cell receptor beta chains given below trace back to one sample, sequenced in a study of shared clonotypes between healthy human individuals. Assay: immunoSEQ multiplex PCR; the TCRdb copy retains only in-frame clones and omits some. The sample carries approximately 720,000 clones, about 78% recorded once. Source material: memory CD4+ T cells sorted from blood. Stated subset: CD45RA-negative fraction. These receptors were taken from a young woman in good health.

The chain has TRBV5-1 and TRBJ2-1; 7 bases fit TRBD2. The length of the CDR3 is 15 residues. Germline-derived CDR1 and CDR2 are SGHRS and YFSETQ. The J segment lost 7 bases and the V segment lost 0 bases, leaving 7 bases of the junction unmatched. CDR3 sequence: CASSLGGGQENEQFF. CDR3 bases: TGCGCCAGCAGCTTGGGCGGGGGTCAGGAGAATGAGCAGTTCTTC. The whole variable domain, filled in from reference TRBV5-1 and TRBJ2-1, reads KAGVTQTPRYLIKTRGQQVTLSCSPISGHRSVSWYQQTPGQGLQFLFEYFSETQRNKGNFPGRFSGRQFSNSRSEMNVSTLELGDSALYLCASSLGGGQENEQFFGPGTRLTVL.

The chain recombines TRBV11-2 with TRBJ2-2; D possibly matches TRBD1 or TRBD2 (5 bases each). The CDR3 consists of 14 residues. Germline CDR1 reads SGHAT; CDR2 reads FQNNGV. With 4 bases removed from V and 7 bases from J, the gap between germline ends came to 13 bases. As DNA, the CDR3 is TGTGCCAGCAGCTCTAGCAGGGTGGGCGGGGAGCTGTTTTTT. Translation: CASSSSRVGGELFF.

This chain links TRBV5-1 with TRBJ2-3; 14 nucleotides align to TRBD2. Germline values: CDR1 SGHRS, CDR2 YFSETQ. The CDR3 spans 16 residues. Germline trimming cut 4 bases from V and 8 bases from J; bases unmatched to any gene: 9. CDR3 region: CASSQGTSGSLGTQYF. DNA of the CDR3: TGCGCCAGCAGCCAAGGGACTAGCGGGAGTTTGGGTACGCAGTATTTT.

The CDR3 loop is CASSTPTGGGVSSYNEQFF. For the CDR3, the DNA is TGTGCCAGCAGCACTCCTACAGGGGGCGGGGTGAGCTCCTACAATGAGCAGTTCTTC. The gene calls are TRBV28 and TRBJ2-1, with 9 positions matching TRBD1. This CDR3 spans 19 amino acids. Germline V CDR1 and CDR2: MDHEN, SYDVKM. The J segment lost 0 bases and the V segment lost 6 bases, leaving 15 bases of the junction unmatched.

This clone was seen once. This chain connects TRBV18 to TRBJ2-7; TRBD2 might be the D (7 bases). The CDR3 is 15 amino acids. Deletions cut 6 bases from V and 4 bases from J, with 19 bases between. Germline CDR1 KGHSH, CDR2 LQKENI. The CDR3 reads CASSRGAGRLYEQYF. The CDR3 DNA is TGTGCCAGCTCTCGGGGGGCAGGGCGCCTTTACGAGCAGTACTTC.